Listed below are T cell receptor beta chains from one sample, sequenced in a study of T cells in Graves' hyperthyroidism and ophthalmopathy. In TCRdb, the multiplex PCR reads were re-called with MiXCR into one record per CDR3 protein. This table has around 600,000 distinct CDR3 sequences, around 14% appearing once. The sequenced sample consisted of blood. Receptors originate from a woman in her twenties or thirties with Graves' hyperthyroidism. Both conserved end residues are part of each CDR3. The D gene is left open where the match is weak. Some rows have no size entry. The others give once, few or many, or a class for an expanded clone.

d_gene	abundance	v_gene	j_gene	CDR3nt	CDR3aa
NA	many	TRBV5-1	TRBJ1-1	TGCGCCAGCAGCTTGAATCGAGAGGAGAACACTGAAGCTTTCTTT	CASSLNREENTEAFF
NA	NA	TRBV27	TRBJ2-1	TGTGCCAGCAGTTTATGGGAGGGGGCGCGGAATGAGCAGTTCTTC	CASSLWEGARNEQFF
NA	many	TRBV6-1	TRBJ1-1	TGTGCCAGCAGTGAAGTTCGGGGTAACACTGAAGCTTTCTTT	CASSEVRGNTEAFF
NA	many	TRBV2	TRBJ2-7	TGTGCCAGCAGTCTCGCCTGGAGCTCCTACGAGCAGTACTTC	CASSLAWSSYEQYF
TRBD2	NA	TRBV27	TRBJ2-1	TGTGCCAGCAGACTAGCGGGGGAGAACAATGAGCAGTTCTTC	CASRLAGENNEQFF
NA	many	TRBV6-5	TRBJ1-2	TGTGCCAGCAGTTACTCGACAGTTTCTAACTATGGCTACACCTTC	CASSYSTVSNYGYTF
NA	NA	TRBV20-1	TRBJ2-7	TGCAGTGCTAGAGTCAGGGCGCACTACGAGCAGTACTTC	CSARVRAHYEQYF
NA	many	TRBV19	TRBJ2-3	TGTGCCAGTATGAGACAGGGCACAGATACGCAGTATTTT	CASMRQGTDTQYF
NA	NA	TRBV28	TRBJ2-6	TGTGCCAGCACCTTAGGCCAGGGTGCTGGGGCCAACGTCCTGACTTTC	CASTLGQGAGANVLTF
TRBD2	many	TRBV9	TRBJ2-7	TGTGCCAGCAGCGATCCAGACCGGGAGGGCCACGAGCAGTACTTC	CASSDPDREGHEQYF
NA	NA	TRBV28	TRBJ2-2	TGTGCCAGCAGTTTATGGGGACGGCCGAACACCGGGGAGCTGTTTTTT	CASSLWGRPNTGELFF
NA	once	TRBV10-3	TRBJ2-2	TGTGCCATCAGTGAGTCGATATTTAGCGGCTCGAACACCGGGGAGCTGTTTTTT	CAISESIFSGSNTGELFF
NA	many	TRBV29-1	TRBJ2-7	TGCAGCGTTGTTCCAGATTCCTACGAGCAGTACTTC	CSVVPDSYEQYF
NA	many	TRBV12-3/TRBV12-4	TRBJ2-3	TGTGCCAGCAGACCCGACAGCACAGATACGCAGTATTTT	CASRPDSTDTQYF
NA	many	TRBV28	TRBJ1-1	TGTGCCAGCAGTTTAACTGGGGACCCCCTTGGGGACACTGAAGCTTTCTTT	CASSLTGDPLGDTEAFF
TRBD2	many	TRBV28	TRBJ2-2	TGTGCCACTTTGCTAGCGGGAGGTCACGGGGAGCTGTTTTTT	CATLLAGGHGELFF
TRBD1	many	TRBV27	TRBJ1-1	TGTGCCAGCAGTTGGGGACAGGGTGACACTGAAGCTTTCTTT	CASSWGQGDTEAFF
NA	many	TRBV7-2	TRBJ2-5	TGTGCCAGCAGCTTCGAGGGCGGACAGACCCAGTACTTC	CASSFEGGQTQYF
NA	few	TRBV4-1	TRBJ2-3	TGCGCCAGCAGCCAAGTGTCCGGACGCACAGATACGCAGTATTTT	CASSQVSGRTDTQYF
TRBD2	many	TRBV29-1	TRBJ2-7	TGCAGCGTTATCCGGACTAGCTCTCTCGAGCAGTACTTC	CSVIRTSSLEQYF
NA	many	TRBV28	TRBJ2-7	TGTGCCAGCAGTTCTCCCCCCCCCGGGAGAGGGTTATCCTACGAGCAGTACTTC	CASSSPPPGRGLSYEQYF
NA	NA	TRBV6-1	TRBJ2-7	TGTGCCAGCAGCCCCGGACTACCTCCAACCTACGAGCAGTACTTC	CASSPGLPPTYEQYF
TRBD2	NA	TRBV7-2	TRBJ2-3	TGTGCCAGCACCTCCGGGGGGGGCAGCACAGATACGCAGTATTTT	CASTSGGGSTDTQYF
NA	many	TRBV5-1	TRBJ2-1	TGCGCCAGCAGCCCGGGCCACAGAATTTACAATGAGCAGTTCTTC	CASSPGHRIYNEQFF
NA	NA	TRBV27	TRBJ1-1	TGTGCCAGCAGTTTATTTCCGCGGGCCGAAGCTTTCTTT	CASSLFPRAEAFF
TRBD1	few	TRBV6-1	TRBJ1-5	TGTGCCAGCAGGGGACAGGGTTTCAATCAGCCCCAGCATTTT	CASRGQGFNQPQHF
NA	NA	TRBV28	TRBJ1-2	TGTGCCAGCAGTTTAGGCAGGGAACGATTCTCGGACTATGGCTACACCTTC	CASSLGRERFSDYGYTF
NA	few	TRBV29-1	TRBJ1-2	TGCAGCGAAAGGGGGGCCTCTGGCTACACCTTC	CSERGASGYTF
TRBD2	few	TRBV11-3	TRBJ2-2	TGTGCCAGCAGCCTCTCGAGGGGGGGGACTAGCGGGATCACCGGGGAGCTGTTTTTT	CASSLSRGGTSGITGELFF
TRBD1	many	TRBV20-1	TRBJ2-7	TGCAGTGCGTTGGGACAGGAATTTTCCTACGAGCAGTACTTC	CSALGQEFSYEQYF
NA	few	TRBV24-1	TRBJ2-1	TGTGCCACCAGCCCTGGACGAGACGATGAGCAGTTCTTC	CATSPGRDDEQFF